The rows below give T cell receptor beta chains drawn from one sample of a study of T cells in Graves' hyperthyroidism and ophthalmopathy. Each CDR3 protein is one row after TCRdb ran MiXCR on the multiplex PCR reads. Of some 270,000 distinct CDR3 sequences listed, about 14% are singletons. The specimen was blood. Receptors were obtained from a woman aged 30 to 39 with Graves' hyperthyroidism that later progressed to Graves' ophthalmopathy. Both conserved end residues are part of each CDR3. A D gene is named only where the DNA matches it firmly. Size is stated for part of the rows, as once, few or many counts, or as a class when the clone is expanded.

J gene | V gene | clone size | D gene | CDR3 DNA | CDR3 protein
TRBJ2-3 | TRBV20-1 | many | TRBD2 | TGCAGTGCCCCGGGCGGGGGAGCGGGCACAGATACGCAGTATTTT | CSAPGGGAGTDTQYF
TRBJ2-1 | TRBV7-9 | many | NA | TGTGCCAGCAGCCCCTCGTTGCACAATGAGCAGTTCTTC | CASSPSLHNEQFF
TRBJ2-5 | TRBV19 | few | NA | TGTGCCAGTCGGATGGCAGCCCAAGAGACCCAGTACTTC | CASRMAAQETQYF
TRBJ1-1 | TRBV5-1 | few | NA | TGCGCCAGCGCAAACGGGGCAGGGGACACTGAAGCTTTCTTT | CASANGAGDTEAFF
TRBJ1-1 | TRBV28 | many | NA | TGTGCCAGCAGGGTCTTACAGGGATGGACTGAAGCTTTCTTT | CASRVLQGWTEAFF
TRBJ2-5 | TRBV29-1 | many | TRBD2 | TGCAGCGTTCAGCCTGGGACTAGCGGGAGTTATCAAGAGACCCAGTACTTC | CSVQPGTSGSYQETQYF
TRBJ2-5 | TRBV27 | many | NA | TGTGCCAGCAGAGTACAGGGTGAGAAGACCCAGTACTTC | CASRVQGEKTQYF
TRBJ2-7 | TRBV10-3 | many | NA | TGTGCCATCAGTGAGTCTAGTGAGCAGTACTTC | CAISESSEQYF
TRBJ2-3 | TRBV28 | many | TRBD2 | TGTGCCAGCAGTGGCGGGGGGCGCGGCACAGATACGCAGTATTTT | CASSGGGRGTDTQYF
TRBJ1-5 | TRBV2 | many | TRBD1 | TGTGCCAGCAGTGGGACAGGGGATTATCAGCCCCAGCATTTT | CASSGTGDYQPQHF
TRBJ2-7 | TRBV20-1 | many | TRBD2 | TGCAGTGCTAGAGACAGGGGACCTAGCGGGAGGGGAGACTACGAGCAGTACTTC | CSARDRGPSGRGDYEQYF
TRBJ2-7 | TRBV27 | NA | NA | TGTGCCAGCAGTTTATCCCCCATGGGGCAGGGTGTATCCTACGAGCAGTACTTC | CASSLSPMGQGVSYEQYF
TRBJ1-1 | TRBV19 | many | NA | TGTGCCAGTAGTATTGGGACCGCGGAAGCTTTCTTT | CASSIGTAEAFF
TRBJ2-1 | TRBV5-6 | many | TRBD2 | TGTGCCAGCAGCGATGGAAGGGTACTAGCGGCCTACAATGAGCAGTTCTTC | CASSDGRVLAAYNEQFF
TRBJ2-6 | TRBV6-2/TRBV6-3 | many | NA | TGTGCCAGCAGTTACGGGGGAACGGGGGCCAACGTCCTGACTTTC | CASSYGGTGANVLTF
TRBJ1-3 | TRBV28 | many | TRBD1 | TGTGCCAGCAGTCGGGGACAGGGGGGAAACACCATATATTTT | CASSRGQGGNTIYF
TRBJ2-5 | TRBV5-6 | many | NA | TGTGCCAGCAGCTTGGGAGCGGCCGTGGGTGAGACCCAGTACTTC | CASSLGAAVGETQYF
TRBJ1-2 | TRBV29-1 | NA | TRBD1 | TGCAGCGTTGGACAGGGGAGCTATGGCTACACCTTC | CSVGQGSYGYTF
TRBJ2-1 | TRBV28 | many | TRBD1 | TGTGCCAGCAGTTTAGGGTTGCTCGGGACAGGGACCTACAATGAGCAGTTCTTC | CASSLGLLGTGTYNEQFF
TRBJ1-1 | TRBV27 | many | NA | TGTGCCAGCAGTTCAGTCCTCCAGGGGAACACTGAAGCTTTCTTT | CASSSVLQGNTEAFF
TRBJ1-1 | TRBV7-8 | many | NA | TGTGCCAGCGGAGGGCGCGGGATTGAAGCTTTCTTT | CASGGRGIEAFF
TRBJ1-2 | TRBV20-1 | many | NA | TGCAGTGCTAGAGATGACAGGCTGAACTATGGCTACACCTTC | CSARDDRLNYGYTF
TRBJ2-3 | TRBV7-9 | NA | NA | TGTGCCAGCAGCCCGGGACGCGCAAACACAGATACGCAGTATTTT | CASSPGRANTDTQYF
TRBJ2-6 | TRBV7-3 | few | TRBD1 | TGTGCCAGCAGCCGAGGACAGGCCAACTCTGGGGCCAACGTCCTGACTTTC | CASSRGQANSGANVLTF
TRBJ2-3 | TRBV4-2 | many | TRBD2 | TGTGCCAGCAGCCCAACGCGGCGGGGGGTTAGCACAGATACGCAGTATTTT | CASSPTRRGVSTDTQYF
TRBJ1-1 | TRBV7-2 | many | NA | TGTGCCAGCAGCTTAGCGAGGGACGCCTTAGCTTTCTTT | CASSLARDALAFF
TRBJ2-7 | TRBV6-1 | many | TRBD1 | TGTGCCGTGGGACAGGGCCCCTACGAGCAGTACTTC | CAVGQGPYEQYF
TRBJ1-6 | TRBV18 | many | NA | TGTGCCAGCTCTTCTACATTTCTCAGCTCCTATAATTCACCCCTCCACTTT | CASSSTFLSSYNSPLHF
TRBJ2-7 | TRBV5-4 | NA | NA | TGTGCCAGCAGCTTAGGAGGGCCGGGCCCCTACGAGCAGTACTTC | CASSLGGPGPYEQYF
TRBJ1-2 | TRBV6-5 | many | NA | TGTGCCAGCAGTTACGGGCAGGGCGGCTATGGCTACACCTTC | CASSYGQGGYGYTF
TRBJ2-5 | TRBV6-2/TRBV6-3 | many | NA | TGTGCCAGCAGACCCCAGGGGTTCTGGGAGACCCAGTACTTC | CASRPQGFWETQYF
TRBJ2-1 | TRBV6-2/TRBV6-3 | many | TRBD2 | TGTGCCAGCAGTTACTCGACACTAGCGGATCACAATGAGCAGTTCTTC | CASSYSTLADHNEQFF
TRBJ1-5 | TRBV6-2/TRBV6-3 | NA | TRBD1 | TGTGCCAGCAGCGACGACAGGGGCCATCAGCCCCAGCATTTT | CASSDDRGHQPQHF
TRBJ2-7 | TRBV28 | many | TRBD2 | TGTGCCAGCAGTTTATCATCGGGAGGAGAGGACGAGCAGTACTTC | CASSLSSGGEDEQYF
TRBJ2-7 | TRBV9 | many | TRBD2 | TGTGCCAGCAGCGTAGGAGCGGGAGCCGTTTACGAGCAGTACTTC | CASSVGAGAVYEQYF
TRBJ2-1 | TRBV5-4 | many | TRBD1 | TGTGCCAGCAGCGTGACCGGGACAGGGTCTTGGGAGCAGTTCTTC | CASSVTGTGSWEQFF
TRBJ1-6 | TRBV6-1 | NA | TRBD1 | TGTGCCAGCAGTGGGACAGGGGTAATGGATTCACCCCTCCACTTT | CASSGTGVMDSPLHF
TRBJ2-1 | TRBV19 | few | NA | TGTGCCAGTAGACAAGCGGAAAATAGCTACTACAATGAGCAGTTCTTC | CASRQAENSYYNEQFF
TRBJ2-7 | TRBV7-2 | NA | TRBD1 | TGTGCCAGCAGCTTAGAAACAGGGGGGTCCTACGAGCAGTACTTC | CASSLETGGSYEQYF
TRBJ2-7 | TRBV25-1 | many | TRBD1 | TGTGCCAGCAGCGGAACGGAGACAGGGAGTAACGAGCAGTACTTC | CASSGTETGSNEQYF
TRBJ1-5 | TRBV28 | many | NA | TGTGCCAGCAGTGACTTCCGTGTCGAGCCCCAGCATTTT | CASSDFRVEPQHF
TRBJ1-4 | TRBV7-2 | many | NA | TGTGCCAGCAGCGTAATCGGGGATAATAATGAAAAACTGTTTTTT | CASSVIGDNNEKLFF
TRBJ2-1 | TRBV11-2 | many | TRBD2 | TGTGCCAGCAGCTTTCTGACTAGCGGGAGCGACAATGAGCAGTTCTTC | CASSFLTSGSDNEQFF
TRBJ2-7 | TRBV7-6 | many | NA | TGTGCCAGCAGCTTTGGGCCGTCGGTGTACGAGCAGTACTTC | CASSFGPSVYEQYF
TRBJ1-1 | TRBV6-2/TRBV6-3 | many | NA | TGTGCCAGCAGTTTTGGAAATCTGAACACTGAAGCTTTCTTT | CASSFGNLNTEAFF
TRBJ1-1 | TRBV18 | many | NA | TGTGCCAGCTCACCACCAGGACGGACCCTTGAAGCTTTCTTT | CASSPPGRTLEAFF
TRBJ2-1 | TRBV6-1 | many | TRBD2 | TGTGCCAGCAGTGGGAGGACTAGCGGTTACAATGAGCAGTTCTTC | CASSGRTSGYNEQFF
TRBJ2-3 | TRBV7-9 | many | NA | TGTGCCAGCAGTCAAGCCCTAAACACAGATAAGCAGTATTTT | CASSQALNTDKQYF